Below, 13 T cell receptor beta chains from the same sample are listed, as sequenced in a study of preoperative IRX-2 immunotherapy in early breast cancer. Assay used: immunoSEQ multiplex PCR; TCRdb lists only in-frame clones, some missing. The sample yields about 19,000 clones, about 85% seen once. This sample's treatment: preoperative locoregional IRX-2 cytokine immunotherapy. The sample consisted of lymph node tissue, taken after IRX-2 immunotherapy. Receptors originate from a human donor with breast cancer.

Only a few counts were recorded for this clone. The V gene is TRBV6-8, the J gene TRBJ2-3; D might be TRBD1 (8 bases). V was clipped by 6 bases and J by 6 bases, with 16 bases between them. The CDR3 totals 14 residues. Germline V gives CDR1 MNHGY, CDR2 SAAAGT. The DNA of the CDR3 is TGTGCCAGCAGATTACAGGGGGGGACGGATACGCAGTATTTT. It specifies CASRLQGGTDTQYF.

V and J are TRBV6-8 and TRBJ2-2; D ambiguous. CDR1 is MNHGY and CDR2 is SAAAGT in the germline V gene. The CDR3 length is 12 residues. Between the trimmed V and J ends, which lost 10 bases and 5 bases, there was a span of 11 bases. CDR3 nucleotide sequence: TGTGCCATCAGCACCCAAACCGGGGAGCTGTTTTTT. Translating gives CAISTQTGELFF.

The rearrangement links TRBV18 to TRBJ1-1; TRBD1 matches at 7 bases. This CDR3 contains 13 residues. Germline CDR1 KGHSH, CDR2 LQKENI. J gave up 1 base and V 7 bases, and 3 bases lay outside the gene matches. The CDR3 DNA follows: TGTGCCAGCTTGGGACAGACGAACACTGAAGCTTTCTTT. This gives the protein CASLGQTNTEAFF. The full variable domain, with the rest looked up from reference TRBV18 and TRBJ1-1, is NAGVMQNPRHLVRRRGQEARLRCSPMKGHSHVYWYRQLPEEGLKFMVYLQKENIIDESGMPKERFSAEFPKEGPSILRIQQVVRGDSAAYFCASLGQTNTEAFFGQGTRLTVV.

The V gene is TRBV1, the J gene TRBJ2-6; no DNA check was done on the table's D call, TRBD1. TRBV1 represents a pseudogene. This CDR3 has 15 amino acids. CDR3 sequence reads: CASSLQGSGANVLTF. CDR3 in DNA: TGCGCCAGCAGCCTACAGGGATCAGGGGCCAACGTCCTGACTTTC.

The chain couples TRBV6-8 to TRBJ2-7; 7 bases align to TRBD1. After removal of 8 bases from V and 6 bases from J, the junction contained 7 bases not matched to a gene. Germline V lookup: CDR1 MNHGY, CDR2 SAAAGT. This CDR3 has 12 amino acids. This CDR3 reads CASRRGGGEQYF. The CDR3 DNA reads TGTGCCAGCCGGCGAGGGGGCGGCGAGCAGTACTTC.

This chain links TRBV4-1 with TRBJ1-5; TRBD1 aligns across 7 bases. V trimming: 8 bases; J trimming: 4 bases; junction bases outside the gene matches: 11. CDR1 is MGHRA, CDR2 YSYEKL, per germline. The CDR3 extends over 15 amino acids. The CDR3 is CASVIPGQINQPQHF. CDR3 in DNA: TGCGCCAGCGTGATTCCGGGACAGATTAATCAGCCCCAGCATTTT.

Here the CDR3 reads CASSLLNTGELFF. CDR3 bases: TGTGCCAGTAGTCTCCTCAACACCGGGGAGCTGTTTTTT. The chain uses TRBV19 and TRBJ2-2; no clear D. CDR3 length: 13 residues. Trimming cost V 5 bases and J 2 bases, with 6 bases left between them. Germline CDR1 is LNHDA and CDR2 is SQIVND (reference sequence).

The chain links TRBV18 to TRBJ2-7; perhaps TRBD1 as D (5 bases). V lost 0 bases and J lost 4, with 13 bases in between. CDR1 is KGHSH and CDR2 is LQKENI in the germline V gene. The CDR3 sequence is 15 residues long. The CDR3: CASSPPGHIDYEQYF. The CDR3 DNA reads as TGTGCCAGCTCACCACCGGGGCACATAGATTACGAGCAGTACTTC. The whole variable domain, filled in from reference TRBV18 and TRBJ2-7, reads NAGVMQNPRHLVRRRGQEARLRCSPMKGHSHVYWYRQLPEEGLKFMVYLQKENIIDESGMPKERFSAEFPKEGPSILRIQQVVRGDSAAYFCASSPPGHIDYEQYFGPGTRLTVT.

J is TRBJ2-2 and V is TRBV19; TRBD1 might be the D (6 bases). The CDR3 covers 15 residues. Germline CDR1 reads LNHDA; CDR2 reads SQIVND (reference sequence). The V end lost 5 bases, the J end lost 5 bases, and 15 bases lay between the germline ends. CDR3 coding DNA: TGTGCCAGTAGTGCTGGACAGACCTGGACCGGGGAGCTGTTTTTT. As protein: CASSAGQTWTGELFF.

The sample holds one count of this clone. The rearrangement joins TRBV6-8 to TRBJ2-7, with D tentatively TRBD2 (6 bases). Trimming took off 6 bases at V and 0 bases at J, with 15 bases between the two ends. CDR1 and CDR2 (germline): MNHGY, SAAAGT. This CDR3 has 15 residues. CDR3 sequence: CASRPGLLSSYEQYF. The CDR3 DNA is TGTGCCAGCAGGCCGGGACTTTTGAGCTCCTACGAGCAGTACTTC.

A few counts support this clone. The rearrangement uses TRBV15 and TRBJ2-5, with a weak D call TRBD2 (6 bases). Trimming cost V 0 bases and J 7 bases, with 18 bases left between them. The CDR3 is 16 amino acids. The germline CDR1 and CDR2 sequences are LNHNV and YYDKDF (reference sequence). CDR3 protein: CATSRDLVSFGGTQYF. The CDR3 DNA follows: TGTGCCACCAGCAGAGATCTCGTCTCATTCGGGGGGACCCAGTACTTC. Drawing the rest from reference TRBV15 and TRBJ2-5, the complete variable domain is DAMVIQNPRYQVTQFGKPVTLSCSQTLNHNVMYWYQQKSSQAPKLLFHYYDKDFNNEADTPDNFQSRRPNTSFCFLDIRSPGLGDTAMYLCATSRDLVSFGGTQYFGPGTRLLVL.

This clone was counted between two and nine times. The chain links TRBV14 to TRBJ2-2; 10 nucleotides line up with TRBD2. The V segment lost 5 bases and the J segment 4 bases; nucleotides outside the gene matches: 4. CDR3 length: 15 residues. Germline V lookup: CDR1 SGHDN, CDR2 FVKESK. Here the CDR3 reads CASSIAGGSTGELFF. DNA for the CDR3: TGTGCCAGCAGCATAGCGGGAGGCAGCACCGGGGAGCTGTTTTTT.

This clone was counted between two and nine times. The J gene is TRBJ2-7, the V gene TRBV18, with 11 bases that match TRBD1. The CDR3 extends over 15 amino acids. The V and J ends lost 3 bases and 4 bases, in that order; junction bases with no gene match: 5. The germline CDR1 and CDR2 sequences are KGHSH and LQKENI. In DNA form, the CDR3 reads TGTGCCAGCTCACCTCCGGGACAGGGGGGGTACGAGCAGTACTTC. This translates into CASSPPGQGGYEQYF.